The 25 T cell receptor beta chains given below trace back to one sample, sequenced in a study of blood T cell repertoires in COVID-19. Profiled with immunoSEQ multiplex PCR; TCRdb holds only in-frame clones, not every one. Here the sample spans about 220,000 clones, about 83% being singletons. The sequencing input was PBMCs or T cells enriched from blood (not recorded which). These receptor sequences come from a woman in her thirties or forties who had been exposed to COVID-19.

The chain is built from TRBV6-1 and TRBJ1-5; D is unresolved. The CDR3 sequence is 15 residues long. Germline V gives CDR1 MNHNS, CDR2 SASEGT. V lost 1 base, J lost 2 bases, and 9 bases lay in between. In DNA, the CDR3 is TGTGCCAGCAGTGAAGGGACTTTCGGCAATCAGCCCCAGCATTTT. It yields the protein CASSEGTFGNQPQHF.

The genes are TRBV29-1 and TRBJ1-6; weak D call: TRBD1 (5 bases). The CDR3 runs 15 residues. Between the trimmed V and J ends, which lost 6 bases and 4 bases, there was a span of 16 bases. In germline, CDR1 is SQVTM, CDR2 ANQGSEA. Here the CDR3 reads CSVTFSAGYNSPLHF. The DNA of the CDR3 is TGCAGCGTGACCTTTTCCGCAGGGTATAATTCACCCCTCCACTTT.

The count of this clone is one. The chain carries TRBV7-2 and TRBJ2-2; 12 bases agree with TRBD2. The length of the CDR3 is 17 residues. CDR1 SGHTA and CDR2 FQGNSA come from the germline V gene. V was pared by 6 bases and J by 1 base, with 6 bases of the junction left unmatched. Here the CDR3 DNA reads TGTGCCAGCAGACAACTAGCGGGGGGACAGAACACCGGGGAGCTGTTTTTT. It yields the protein CASRQLAGGQNTGELFF. Drawing the rest from reference TRBV7-2 and TRBJ2-2, the complete variable domain is GAGVSQSPSNKVTEKGKDVELRCDPISGHTALYWYRQSLGQGLEFLIYFQGNSAPDKSGLPSDRFSAERTGGSVSTLTIQRTQQEDSAVYLCASRQLAGGQNTGELFFGEGSRLTVL.

V and J are TRBV6-5 and TRBJ1-5; possible D gene TRBD1, 6 bases. Per the germline V gene, CDR1 is MNHEY and CDR2 is SVGAGI. CDR3 length: 14 amino acids. V lost 6 bases and J 2 bases, leaving 11 bases between the germline ends. The CDR3 sequence is CASRDRPGNQPQHF. The DNA for the CDR3 is TGTGCCAGCAGGGACAGACCCGGCAATCAGCCCCAGCATTTT.

The chain joins TRBV6-5 to TRBJ2-5; 11 positions match TRBD2. The CDR3 consists of 15 residues. The trim removed 6 bases at V and 4 bases at J, leaving 7 bases unmatched. Germline CDR1 and CDR2: MNHEY and SVGAGI. CDR3 bases: TGTGCCAGCAGCCTTAGCGGGGGGGCCTCAGAGACCCAGTACTTC. Its protein is CASSLSGGASETQYF.

This sequence joins TRBV6-5 and TRBJ1-2; 7 bases agree with TRBD1. J lost 4 bases, V lost 7 bases, and 6 bases had no gene match. Germline values: CDR1 MNHEY, CDR2 SVGAGI. The length of the CDR3 is 13 residues. In DNA form, the CDR3 reads TGTGCCAGCACGACCCGGACAGGCTATGGCTACACCTTC. Protein: CASTTRTGYGYTF.

This clone occurred a few times. The chain combines TRBV7-8 with TRBJ2-4; 11 nucleotides align to TRBD1. Germline V gives CDR1 SGHVS, CDR2 FQNEAQ. The CDR3 runs 16 residues. The V gene end was trimmed by 3 bases and the J gene end by 8 bases; junction bases not matched to a gene: 9. DNA of the CDR3: TGTGCCAGCAGCTTTAACGCGGGACAGGGGGTGGACATTCAGTACTTC. Residues: CASSFNAGQGVDIQYF.

CDR3 DNA sequence: TGTGCCAGCAGCGACCCCTGGGCGGAGGCTAGCACAGATACGCAGTATTTT. Protein product: CASSDPWAEASTDTQYF. The rearrangement joins TRBV9 to TRBJ2-3, with a possible D match to TRBD2 (5 bases). V was pared by 3 bases and J by 0 bases, with 17 bases between. CDR1 SGDLS and CDR2 YYNGEE come from the germline V gene. The CDR3 extends over 17 amino acids.

The J gene is TRBJ1-6, the V gene TRBV27, with TRBD1 identical over 9 bases. Germline trimming cut 3 bases from V and 10 bases from J; bases unmatched to any gene: 7. CDR3 length equals 15 residues. Germline assignment: CDR1 MNHEY and CDR2 SMNVEV (reference sequence). The CDR3, as DNA: TGTGCCAGCAGTTTCCAAACAGGGGGCAGGTCACCCCTCCACTTT. This codes for CASSFQTGGRSPLHF.

The V gene is TRBV5-6, the J gene TRBJ1-1; the D is unclear. The CDR3 extends over 12 amino acids. Germline CDR1 and CDR2: SGHDT and YYEEEE. Trimming took off 0 bases at V and 6 bases at J, with 6 bases between the two ends. CDR3 nucleotide sequence: TGTGCCAGCAGCTTGGGGAGATCTGAAGCTTTCTTT. This codes for CASSLGRSEAFF.

This chain connects TRBV6-5 to TRBJ1-5, with D possibly being TRBD1 (5 bases). Germline assignment: CDR1 MNHEY and CDR2 SVGAGI. The CDR3 has 13 residues. V gave up 8 bases and J gave up 1 base, with 9 bases separating them. CDR3 protein: CASRRGSNQPQHF. CDR3 in DNA: TGTGCCAGCCGGCGGGGGAGCAATCAGCCCCAGCATTTT.

The chain joins TRBV5-1 to TRBJ1-2, with 8 nucleotides matching TRBD1. Germline trimming cut 4 bases from V and 4 bases from J; bases unmatched to any gene: 9. This CDR3 region has 15 residues. Germline CDR1 and CDR2: SGHRS and YFSETQ. CDR3 protein: CASSLGQGEGYGYTF. The DNA of the CDR3 is TGCGCCAGCAGCCTAGGACAGGGTGAAGGCTATGGCTACACCTTC.

The chain joins TRBV9 to TRBJ1-6; 9 bases line up with TRBD1. The CDR3 length is 15 residues. Looked up from germline, CDR1 is SGDLS and CDR2 is YYNGEE. Trimming at V came to 4 bases and at J to 7 bases, leaving 6 bases not matched to a gene. The CDR3 reads CASSPGQGKNSPLHF. The CDR3, as DNA: TGTGCCAGCAGCCCTGGACAGGGGAAGAATTCACCCCTCCACTTT.

This chain joins TRBV7-2 and TRBJ2-1, with unresolved D. The CDR3 is made up of 15 amino acids. V was pared by 2 bases and J by 0 bases, with 8 bases between. Germline CDR1 and CDR2: SGHTA and FQGNSA. In DNA, the CDR3 is TGTGCCAGCAGCTTAAGCCTGAGCTCCTACAATGAGCAGTTCTTC. This sequence encodes CASSLSLSSYNEQFF.

The chain joins TRBV6-2 or TRBV6-3 to TRBJ2-1; 8 bases align to TRBD2. The CDR3 is 14 residues long. The J segment lost 4 bases and the V segment lost 2 bases, leaving 1 base of the junction unmatched. CDR1 and CDR2 (germline): MNHEY, SVGEGT. This CDR3 reads CASSYRGGYNEQFF. CDR3 coding DNA: TGTGCCAGCAGTTACCGGGGGGGGTACAATGAGCAGTTCTTC.

This clone was recorded once. This chain joins TRBV24-1 and TRBJ2-2; 12 nucleotides agree with TRBD1. Germline V gene data show CDR1 as KGHDR and CDR2 as SFDVKD. There are 19 residues in the CDR3. Trimming at V came to 0 bases and at J to 0 bases, leaving 4 bases not matched to a gene. In DNA, the CDR3 is TGTGCCACCAGTGATTTGGGGGACAGGGGGCGGGCGAACACCGGGGAGCTGTTTTTT. Its translation is CATSDLGDRGRANTGELFF.

The chain employs TRBV18 and TRBJ1-1; D ambiguous. Germline CDR1 reads KGHSH; CDR2 reads LQKENI. CDR3 length equals 16 residues. The ends were cut back, 1 base at V and 1 base at J, with 13 bases in the middle. CDR3 sequence reads: CASSPQFTDPNTEAFF. CDR3 nucleotide sequence: TGTGCCAGCTCACCACAGTTCACAGACCCGAACACTGAAGCTTTCTTT.

This chain connects TRBV5-1 to TRBJ1-6, with 10 bases identical to TRBD1. Trimming took 4 bases from V and 7 from J; bases not matched to a gene: 14. The germline CDR1 and CDR2 sequences are SGHRS and YFSETQ. The CDR3 spans 18 residues. DNA of the CDR3: TGCGCCAGCAGCGACGATGATAGACAGGGGGCTGGCAATTCACCCCTCCACTTT. Its protein product is CASSDDDRQGAGNSPLHF.

DNA for the CDR3: TGTGCCAGAAGCTTAGAGGGCGCCGGGACAGGGCTATGGGGATACACCTTC. Encoded protein: CARSLEGAGTGLWGYTF. The chain combines TRBV7-5 with TRBJ1-2; TRBD1 is the table's D call and was not checked against the DNA. TRBV7-5 is shown as a pseudogene. The CDR3 is 17 amino acids.

Written as DNA, the CDR3 is TGCAGCGTTGAACTTAGCACAGATACGCAGTATTTT. Its translation: CSVELSTDTQYF. The chain combines TRBV29-1 with TRBJ2-3; no firm D call. Germline V gene lookup returns CDR1 SQVTM and CDR2 ANQGSEA. The V and J ends lost 2 bases and 0 bases respectively, with 3 bases between them. This CDR3 spans 12 amino acids.

The chain has TRBV6-2 or TRBV6-3 and TRBJ1-1; perhaps TRBD1 as D (5 bases). Germline lookup yields CDR1 MNHEY and CDR2 SVGEGT. The V gene lost 2 bases and the J gene lost 0 bases, with 25 bases spanning the gap. This CDR3 has 20 residues. The CDR3 is CASSYPLHSQGLRLNTEAFF. The CDR3 nucleotides read TGTGCCAGCAGTTACCCTTTACATAGCCAGGGCTTGAGGCTGAACACTGAAGCTTTCTTT.

The chain recombines TRBV3-1 (or the pseudogene TRBV3-2) with TRBJ1-1, with D uncertain. Trimming removed 1 base from V and 2 bases from J, with 5 bases in between. Germline V gene lookup returns CDR1 LGHDT and CDR2 YNNKEL (reference sequence). This CDR3 is built from 13 residues. Written as DNA, the CDR3 is TGTGCCAGCAGCCAAGCCCATAACACTGAAGCTTTCTTT. Its translation is CASSQAHNTEAFF.

CDR3 sequence: CASSQYDRDVKTQYF. The CDR3 DNA sequence: TGCGCCAGCAGCCAGTACGACAGGGATGTAAAGACCCAGTACTTC. The chain recombines TRBV5-1 with TRBJ2-5; TRBD1 aligns across 7 bases. Per germline, CDR1 SGHRS and CDR2 YFSETQ. The V segment lost 4 bases and the J segment 6 bases; nucleotides outside the gene matches: 12. The CDR3 has 15 amino acids.

This clone was picked up one time. Other DNA sequences from this sample encode an identical CDR3 as well. The chain carries TRBV30 and TRBJ1-1, with D maybe TRBD1 (5 bases). Per germline, CDR1 GTSNPN and CDR2 SVGIG (reference sequence). CDR3 length: 12 residues. V dropped 2 bases and J dropped 6 bases, with 10 bases sitting between them. CDR3 sequence: CAWSPGGAEAFF. CDR3 nucleotides: TGTGCCTGGAGTCCGGGAGGGGCTGAAGCTTTCTTT.

J is TRBJ2-7 and V is TRBV6-5, with D possibly matching TRBD1 (6 bases). Germline V lookup: CDR1 MNHEY, CDR2 SVGAGI. CDR3 length: 14 residues. Between the trimmed V and J ends, which lost 6 bases and 1 base, there was a span of 13 bases. The chain's CDR3 is CASSPRRGSYEQYF. CDR3 in DNA: TGTGCCAGCAGCCCACGTAGGGGGTCCTACGAGCAGTACTTC.